This entry describes one T cell receptor (beta chain). Its antigen is not known. This record comes from a study of graft-versus-host responses after intestinal transplantation. Study overall: Isolated intestinal, liver-intestinal, or multivisceral transplants had been given to the recipients. The whole recipient group had anti-thymocyte globulin induction followed by tacrolimus and steroids for approximately three years. Findings of the study overall: Detected in recipient marrow were GvH clones, some of which were first observed in ileum or blood.

Some clones are missing from TCRdb's copy, which holds only in-frame ones; the method was immunoSEQ multiplex PCR. The table has more than 90,000 clones, 85% to 95% seen once. The CDR3 runs 16 residues. The V gene end was trimmed by 0 bases and the J gene end by 1 base; junction bases not matched to a gene: 4. Per the germline V gene, CDR1 is LNHNV and CDR2 is YYDKDF (reference sequence). The chain is built from TRBV15 and TRBJ2-3, with TRBD2 matching over 7 bases. This clonotype was obtained from a human donor who was the organ donor for an intestinal transplant. The starting material was unstimulated CD8+ T cells sorted from spleen or lymph node cells, obtained before transplant. CDR3 DNA sequence: TGTGCCACCAGCAGAGATTCAAGCGGGGGCACAGATACGCAGTATTTT. It yields the protein CATSRDSSGGTDTQYF.